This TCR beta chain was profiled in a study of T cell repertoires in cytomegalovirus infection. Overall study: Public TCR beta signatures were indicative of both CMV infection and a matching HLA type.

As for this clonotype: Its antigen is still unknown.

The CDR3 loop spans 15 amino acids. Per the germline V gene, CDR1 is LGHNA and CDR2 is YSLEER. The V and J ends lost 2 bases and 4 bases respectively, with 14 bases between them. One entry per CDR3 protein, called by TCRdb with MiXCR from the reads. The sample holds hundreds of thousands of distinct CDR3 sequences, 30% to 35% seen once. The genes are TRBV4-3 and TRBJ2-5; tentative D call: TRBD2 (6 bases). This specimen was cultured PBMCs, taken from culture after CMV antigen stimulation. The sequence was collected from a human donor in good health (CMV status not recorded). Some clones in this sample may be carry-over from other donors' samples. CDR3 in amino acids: CASSQTGGKGETQYF. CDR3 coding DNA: TGCGCCAGCAGCCAAACCGGGGGAAAGGGAGAGACCCAGTACTTC.